One sample yielded the 30 T cell receptor beta chains listed below, sequenced in a study of OX40 agonist ivuxolimab in advanced cancers. Sequencing was performed with immunoSEQ multiplex PCR; in TCRdb, only in-frame clones are kept and a portion is missing. The sample consists of some 42,000 clones, around 86% of them appearing once. Source: CD4+ or CD8+ T cells sorted from blood, taken in a trial of the OX40 agonist ivuxolimab. The receptors come from an adult with an advanced solid tumor such as melanoma, head and neck, liver or kidney cancer.

The sample holds one count of this clone. This chain links TRBV19 with TRBJ2-2; D gene uncertain. V was cut by 1 base and J by 6 bases, with 3 bases left in between. The CDR3 is 12 amino acids. From germline, CDR1 is LNHDA and CDR2 SQIVND (reference sequence). The CDR3 nucleotides read TGTGCCAGTAGTATAGGTTCCGGGGAGCTGTTTTTT. Encoded protein: CASSIGSGELFF.

The CDR3 DNA is TGTGCCAGCAGAGACAGGGCGAGGGGGGCGAGTGCACCCCTCCACTTT. It encodes CASRDRARGASAPLHF. The V and J genes are TRBV11-2 and TRBJ1-6, with 7 bases lining up with TRBD1. The CDR3 has 16 residues. V lost 6 bases to trimming and J lost 11 bases; unmatched junction nucleotides: 16. Germline CDR1 SGHAT, CDR2 FQNNGV.

This chain links TRBV7-3 with TRBJ2-7; 9 nucleotides match TRBD1. The CDR3 consists of 14 residues. J gave up 5 bases and V 5 bases, and 7 bases lay outside the gene matches. The germline V gene encodes CDR1 SGHTA and CDR2 FQGTGA. The CDR3 DNA follows: TGTGCCAGCAGCCCACAGGGGGCGGGACACGAGCAGTACTTC. Its protein is CASSPQGAGHEQYF.

The chain employs TRBV28 and TRBJ1-5; a possible D gene is TRBD1 (6 bases). V lost 8 bases and J lost 0, with 11 bases in between. The germline CDR1 and CDR2 sequences are MDHEN and SYDVKM. The CDR3 loop spans 14 amino acids. The CDR3 sequence is CASGGHLSNQPQHF. CDR3 coding DNA: TGTGCCAGCGGGGGACACCTTAGCAATCAGCCCCAGCATTTT.

This rearrangement joins TRBV30 to TRBJ2-2, with a possible D match to TRBD2 (6 bases). The ends were cut back, 3 bases at V and 6 bases at J, with 14 bases in the middle. This CDR3 has 14 amino acids. The germline gives CDR1 GTSNPN, CDR2 SVGIG (reference sequence). The CDR3 loop reads CAWSALGEAGELFF. CDR3 in DNA: TGTGCCTGGAGCGCGCTGGGGGAGGCCGGGGAGCTGTTTTTT.

The rearrangement links TRBV2 to TRBJ2-5, with a weak D call TRBD2 (6 bases). Germline V gives CDR1 SNHLY, CDR2 FYNNEI. The CDR3 has 12 residues. V lost 6 bases, J lost 4 bases, and 9 bases lay in between. In DNA form, the CDR3 reads TGTGCCAGCAGCGTACTAGCAGAGACCCAGTACTTC. This encodes CASSVLAETQYF.

V and J are TRBV2 and TRBJ2-7, with D possibly TRBD1 on 6 matching bases. V was pared by 6 bases and J by 7 bases, with 19 bases between. The CDR3 is 14 residues long. CDR1 SNHLY and CDR2 FYNNEI come from the germline V gene. CDR3 nucleotide sequence: TGTGCCAGCAGCAGGACCCAGGGGCCTGGGGAGCAGTACTTC. As protein: CASSRTQGPGEQYF.

This chain uses TRBV28 with TRBJ1-4; 8 nucleotides match TRBD1. The CDR3 is made up of 14 amino acids. Germline V gives CDR1 MDHEN, CDR2 SYDVKM. J gave up 8 bases and V 5 bases, and 7 bases lay outside the gene matches. CDR3 region: CASSGQGAREKLFF. CDR3 bases: TGTGCCAGCAGTGGGCAGGGGGCTCGAGAAAAACTGTTTTTT.

The J gene is TRBJ2-7, the V gene TRBV28; D ambiguous. Trimming left V 2 bases short and J 0 bases short, with 5 bases between. This CDR3 region has 13 residues. The germline CDR1 and CDR2 sequences are MDHEN and SYDVKM. The CDR3 reads CASSLESSYEQYF. DNA for the CDR3: TGTGCCAGCAGTTTAGAGAGCTCCTACGAGCAGTACTTC.

This clone was seen only once. This sequence joins TRBV9 and TRBJ2-7; TRBD2 aligns across 10 bases. CDR1 and CDR2 from the germline V gene are SGDLS and YYNGEE. This CDR3 has 14 amino acids. V lost 2 bases and J lost 5; bases outside the gene matches: 4. The chain's CDR3 is CASSVGLAGDEQYF. CDR3 bases: TGTGCCAGCAGCGTTGGTCTAGCGGGAGACGAGCAGTACTTC.

This chain uses TRBV7-9 with TRBJ1-2; TRBD1 is a possible D gene (5 bases). The CDR3 covers 13 residues. The V end was cut by 5 bases, the J end by 8 bases, with 15 bases between. From germline, CDR1 is SEHNR and CDR2 FQNEAQ (reference sequence). CDR3 sequence reads: CASSVSGGRGYTF. The CDR3 nucleotides are TGTGCCAGCAGCGTCAGCGGGGGAAGAGGCTACACCTTC. Based on the CDR3 plus reference TRBV7-9 and TRBJ1-2, the full variable domain is DTGVSQNPRHKITKRGQNVTFRCDPISEHNRLYWYRQTLGQGPEFLTYFQNEAQLEKSRLLSDRFSAERPKGSFSTLEIQRTEQGDSAMYLCASSVSGGRGYTFGSGTRLTVV.

The V gene is TRBV5-6, the J gene TRBJ2-7; D is uncertain. V was trimmed by 4 bases and J by 2 bases, leaving 19 bases between them. The CDR3 runs to 16 residues. The germline V gene has CDR1 SGHDT and CDR2 YYEEEE. CDR3 DNA sequence: TGTGCCAGCAGCGGTCCGGGCAATGCGGATACCTACGAGCAGTACTTC. Protein product: CASSGPGNADTYEQYF.

This clone appeared once. The rearrangement joins TRBV19 to TRBJ2-1; D is ambiguous. Trimming took off 1 base at V and 0 bases at J, with 7 bases between the two ends. The length of the CDR3 is 15 residues. Germline values: CDR1 LNHDA, CDR2 SQIVND (reference sequence). The CDR3: CASSIVLDSYNEQFF. DNA for the CDR3: TGTGCCAGTAGTATAGTTCTGGACTCCTACAATGAGCAGTTCTTC.

The chain recombines TRBV11-3 with TRBJ2-3; TRBD1 matches at 7 bases. J lost 4 bases, V lost 2 bases, and 6 bases had no gene match. Germline-derived CDR1 and CDR2 are SGHNT and YENEEA. The CDR3 covers 15 residues. CDR3 nucleotides: TGTGCCAGCAGCTTAACAGGGGTTCGGGCAGATACGCAGTATTTT. Translating gives CASSLTGVRADTQYF.

The chain recombines TRBV9 with TRBJ1-3; no clear D gene. CDR1 is SGDLS and CDR2 is YYNGEE in the germline V gene. The CDR3 is 14 residues long. V lost 0 bases, J lost 2 bases, and 6 bases lay in between. The CDR3 here is CASSVAGAGNTIYF. The DNA of the CDR3 is TGTGCCAGCAGCGTAGCTGGGGCTGGAAACACCATATATTTT. The full variable domain, rest sourced from reference TRBV9 and TRBJ1-3, is DSGVTQTPKHLITATGQRVTLRCSPRSGDLSVYWYQQSLDQGLQFLIQYYNGEERAKGNILERFSAQQFPDLHSELNLSSLELGDSALYFCASSVAGAGNTIYFGEGSWLTVV.

The rearrangement uses TRBV4-1 and TRBJ1-6; D is perhaps TRBD1 (5 bases). There are 15 residues in the CDR3. Germline V gives CDR1 MGHRA, CDR2 YSYEKL. V was pared by 4 bases and J by 7 bases, with 14 bases between. The DNA for the CDR3 is TGCGCCAGCAGCCGCTGGACCGGGGACAATTCACCCCTCCACTTT. This gives the protein CASSRWTGDNSPLHF.

V and J are TRBV5-1 and TRBJ1-5; no clear D gene. Germline V gene sequence: CDR1 SGHRS, CDR2 YFSETQ. The V gene lost 0 bases and the J gene lost 0 bases, with 7 bases spanning the gap. The CDR3 is made up of 15 amino acids. The CDR3 bases are TGCGCCAGCAGCTTGGACGGTGATAGCAATCAGCCCCAGCATTTT. It codes for CASSLDGDSNQPQHF.

CDR3 in DNA: TGTGCCAGCAGCTCCCGGACCGACGGTCAGCCCCAGCATTTT. Its translation is CASSSRTDGQPQHF. The chain combines TRBV7-3 with TRBJ1-5, with no clear D. CDR1 is SGHTA and CDR2 is FQGTGA in the germline V gene. The CDR3 is made up of 14 amino acids. V lost 4 bases and J lost 6, with 13 bases in between.

This clone is medium-sized (0.01 to 0.1%) within its sample. V gene TRBV13 combines with J gene TRBJ1-2; 7 bases are a match to TRBD1. Unmatched junction bases numbered 13, after V lost 7 bases and J lost 2 bases. The CDR3 totals 16 residues. CDR1 is PRHDT, CDR2 FYEKMQ, per germline (reference sequence). The CDR3 bases are TGTGCCAGCACCAGGGGGGATTCGACAGACAACTATGGCTACACCTTC. Its protein is CASTRGDSTDNYGYTF.

The sample holds one count of this clone. The CDR3 nucleotides read TGTGCCTGGAATGGGGGACAGGGCTTCACTAATGAAAAACTGTTTTTT. This encodes CAWNGGQGFTNEKLFF. The chain links TRBV30 to TRBJ1-4, with 9 bases lining up with TRBD1. CDR1 GTSNPN and CDR2 SVGIG come from the germline V gene (reference sequence). The V and J ends lost 4 bases and 2 bases, in that order; junction bases with no gene match: 8. The CDR3 sequence is 16 residues long.

This clone was seen a single time. CDR3 nucleotide sequence: TGTGCCAGCAGCTTGGGTAACGTCGTAAGCAATGAGCAGTTCTTC. It codes for CASSLGNVVSNEQFF. The chain combines TRBV7-9 with TRBJ2-1; D remains unclear. V gave up 3 bases and J gave up 6 bases, with 15 bases separating them. From germline, CDR1 is SEHNR and CDR2 FQNEAQ (reference sequence). The CDR3 loop spans 15 amino acids.

V gene TRBV5-4 combines with J gene TRBJ1-2; weak D call: TRBD1 (5 bases). The CDR3 consists of 13 residues. V was cut by 5 bases and J by 4 bases, with 12 bases left in between. Germline-derived CDR1 and CDR2 are SGHNT and YYREEE (reference sequence). CDR3 residues: CASSSGTRYGYTF. The CDR3 DNA is TGTGCCAGCAGTTCCGGGACGCGCTATGGCTACACCTTC.

This clone was recorded once. The chain has TRBV5-6 and TRBJ1-2; D remains ambiguous. Germline values: CDR1 SGHDT, CDR2 YYEEEE. Trimming left V 0 bases short and J 1 base short, with 10 bases between. The CDR3 consists of 15 residues. CDR3 DNA sequence: TGTGCCAGCAGCTTGGTTGACTTGATTAACTATGGCTACACCTTC. This codes for CASSLVDLINYGYTF.

This clone occurred a few times. V and J are TRBV19 and TRBJ2-7; TRBD2 aligns across 7 bases. V lost 3 bases and J lost 2; bases outside the gene matches: 13. This CDR3 has 17 residues. Germline V gene data show CDR1 as LNHDA and CDR2 as SQIVND (reference sequence). The CDR3 reads CASSMTALSGTTYEQYF. In nucleotides, the CDR3 is TGTGCCAGTAGTATGACGGCCCTGAGCGGGACGACCTACGAGCAGTACTTC.

The chain combines TRBV9 with TRBJ2-4; 11 nucleotides align to TRBD1. Germline V gives CDR1 SGDLS, CDR2 YYNGEE. This CDR3 has 15 amino acids. J lost 8 bases, V lost 4 bases, and 8 bases had no gene match. The DNA of the CDR3 is TGTGCCAGCAGCTCCCGGACAGGGGGCATGGACATTCAGTACTTC. This sequence encodes CASSSRTGGMDIQYF.

This clone was detected only a few times. The chain carries TRBV5-1 and TRBJ2-2; no reliable D call. Germline V gives CDR1 SGHRS, CDR2 YFSETQ. The V end was cut by 4 bases, the J end by 4 bases, with 11 bases between. There are 14 residues in the CDR3. The CDR3 loop is CASSPSTITGELFF. CDR3 nucleotide sequence: TGCGCCAGCAGCCCCTCGACAATCACCGGGGAGCTGTTTTTT.

The V gene is TRBV19, the J gene TRBJ2-3; 10 nucleotides align to TRBD1. The CDR3 consists of 15 residues. V was pared by 5 bases and J by 6 bases, with 8 bases of the junction left unmatched. Germline CDR1 LNHDA, CDR2 SQIVND (reference sequence). DNA for the CDR3: TGTGCCAGTAGTCCGATAGCGGGACAGGGGGATACGCAGTATTTT. This gives the protein CASSPIAGQGDTQYF.

The rearrangement joins TRBV4-2 to TRBJ1-2, with D maybe TRBD1 (5 bases). This CDR3 spans 15 amino acids. V was cut by 3 bases and J by 4 bases, with 15 bases left in between. CDR1 and CDR2 (germline): LGHNA, YNFKEQ. CDR3 DNA: TGTGCCAGCAGCCAGGAAAAACAGGAGATCTATGGCTACACCTTC. This sequence encodes CASSQEKQEIYGYTF.

This sequence joins TRBV29-1 and TRBJ1-5, with TRBD1 identical over 10 bases. The CDR3 length is 14 residues. The J segment lost 5 bases and the V segment lost 7 bases, leaving 8 bases of the junction unmatched. Per the germline V gene, CDR1 is SQVTM and CDR2 is ANQGSEA. CDR3 coding DNA: TGCAGCGCCTCCGGGACAGGGGTCGATCAGCCCCAGCATTTT. It translates to CSASGTGVDQPQHF. Supplemented by reference TRBV29-1 and TRBJ1-5, the full variable domain reads SAVISQKPSRDICQRGTSLTIQCQVDSQVTMMFWYRQQPGQSLTLIATANQGSEATYESGFVIDKFPISRPNLTFSTLTVSNMSPEDSSIYLCSASGTGVDQPQHFGDGTRLSIL.

The gene calls are TRBV7-9 and TRBJ2-2; weak D call: TRBD1 (5 bases). The CDR3 consists of 14 residues. Per the germline V gene, CDR1 is SEHNR and CDR2 is FQNEAQ (reference sequence). Trimming stripped 4 bases from V and 1 base from J, with 7 bases between. The chain's CDR3 is CASSSDRNTGELFF. The CDR3 nucleotides read TGTGCCAGCAGCTCCGACAGGAACACCGGGGAGCTGTTTTTT. The variable domain in full, completed from reference TRBV7-9 and TRBJ2-2, reads DTGVSQNPRHKITKRGQNVTFRCDPISEHNRLYWYRQTLGQGPEFLTYFQNEAQLEKSRLLSDRFSAERPKGSFSTLEIQRTEQGDSAMYLCASSSDRNTGELFFGEGSRLTVL.